These 5 T cell receptor beta chains were sequenced from one sample in a study of cytomegalovirus exposure and HLA in healthy donors. Researchers ran the PCR with 60 Vbeta and 13 Jbeta primers. Sequencing used immunoSEQ multiplex PCR; TCRdb keeps in-frame clones, though not all of them. The repertoire holds around 190,000 clones, with around 80% as singletons. The sample consisted of PBMCs. The receptors shown here come from a man between 18 and 29 years old in good health and CMV-seronegative.

The rearrangement joins TRBV19 to TRBJ2-1, with 10 bases identical to TRBD1. The CDR3 loop spans 20 amino acids. In germline, CDR1 is LNHDA, CDR2 SQIVND (reference sequence). Trimming cost V 5 bases and J 4 bases; bases outside gene matches: 20. CDR3 sequence: CASSLTGTGVVPGSYNEQFF. The CDR3 DNA is TGTGCCAGTAGTCTCACCGGGACAGGGGTAGTCCCTGGCTCGTACAATGAGCAGTTCTTC.

This clone was seen only once. The rearrangement links TRBV14 to TRBJ1-2; tentative D call: TRBD1 (6 bases). The germline V gene encodes CDR1 SGHDN and CDR2 FVKESK. V gave up 5 bases and J gave up 7 bases, with 17 bases separating them. The CDR3 sequence is 14 residues long. The CDR3 loop reads CASSDSHRAGGYTF. DNA for the CDR3: TGTGCCAGCAGCGATAGCCACAGGGCTGGTGGCTACACCTTC.

The V gene is TRBV19, the J gene TRBJ2-1, with a possible D match to TRBD1 (5 bases). Trimming took 0 bases from V and 6 from J, leaving 18 bases between them. Germline lookup yields CDR1 LNHDA and CDR2 SQIVND (reference sequence). The CDR3 covers 17 residues. This CDR3 is CASSIDQRHFRGNEQFF. The DNA for the CDR3 is TGTGCCAGTAGTATAGATCAACGGCACTTTAGGGGCAATGAGCAGTTCTTC.

In this sample, this clone turned up a few times. The J gene is TRBJ1-3, the V gene TRBV6-6; D not resolved. Germline CDR1 MNHNY, CDR2 SVGAGI (reference sequence). The CDR3 has 12 residues. Trimming left V 8 bases short and J 3 bases short, with 8 bases between. CDR3 nucleotide sequence: TGTGCCAGCGCAAGCGATGGAAACACCATATATTTT. Protein product: CASASDGNTIYF.

The chain recombines TRBV11-2 with TRBJ1-1; the D is unclear. CDR1 and CDR2 from the germline V gene are SGHAT and FQNNGV. V gave up 9 bases and J gave up 0 bases, with 11 bases separating them. CDR3 length: 13 amino acids. CDR3 sequence reads: CASIRWLNTEAFF. The CDR3 coding sequence is TGTGCCAGTATACGCTGGCTGAACACTGAAGCTTTCTTT.